The sequence of this TCR beta chain was determined in a study of blood T cell repertoires in COVID-19. Study context: The samples span acute and convalescent COVID-19 from the United States, Italy and Spain.

V was shortened by 1 base and J by 1 base, with 7 bases between the two germline ends. The germline gives CDR1 SGHTA, CDR2 FQGTGA. This CDR3 contains 14 residues. Using immunoSEQ multiplex PCR, the repertoire was profiled, and TCRdb retains in-frame clones only, with some absent. The data contain roughly 20,000 clones, around 83% of them seen just once; the ten biggest clones take up less than 35%. This clone was picked up a small number of times. The TCR originated in a human donor with active COVID-19. The donor label of this sample is uncertain. The sequenced sample consisted of peripheral blood. The chain recombines TRBV7-3 with TRBJ2-5, with D tentatively TRBD2 (5 bases). The CDR3 DNA sequence: TGTGCCAGCAGCTTAAGGGCGGGCCAAGAGACCCAGTACTTC. It translates to CASSLRAGQETQYF. The full variable domain, in which reference TRBV7-3 and TRBJ2-5 provide the parts outside the CDR3, is GAGVSQTPSNKVTEKGKYVELRCDPISGHTALYWYRQSLGQGPEFLIYFQGTGAADDSGLPNDRFFAVRPEGSVSTLKIQRTERGDSAVYLCASSLRAGQETQYFGPGTRLLVL.